The present T cell receptor (beta chain) was sequenced within a study of blood T cell repertoires in COVID-19 (dated by TCRdb to 2020 to 2021). In the study overall: Samples from collaborators originated in the United States, Italy and Spain and spanned both the acute and convalescent phases of COVID-19. The prospective study material was composed of cDNA or gDNA derived from T cells, B-cell-depleted T cells, or PBMCs. Samples were obtained from the ongoing ImmuneRACE study (first 160 participants) and from about 1,300 subjects provided by 6 global collaborators. A freely available public database, intended as a resource for researchers studying the immune response to SARS-CoV-2, is where the repertoires were released. Where HLA class I and class II types were available, the types were taken from metadata supplied by the sample provider, not from assay-based typing. Nearly every sample came with metadata listing a de-identified subject ID, COVID-19 status, age in years and sex. Deeply sampled blood TCRbeta repertoires from subjects exposed to, actively infected with, or recovered from COVID-19 were included in the dataset. The study at large found these results: Clinical and demographic metadata were provided uncurated, with the amount varying by source and participant.

Remarks on this clone: Its antigen is still unknown. Nothing much larger sits one base from this clone, and base qualities are not available.

The immunoSEQ Assay, a bias-controlled multiplex PCR, was used to amplify TCRbeta CDR3 regions from genomic DNA. As for the authors' bioinformatics: The number of nucleated cells in each sample was estimated from the amplification of reference gene primers within the assay. To quantify the absolute abundance of each unique TCRbeta CDR3 rearrangement, sequence reads were collapsed and filtered. For each sample, productive Simpson clonality was calculated by taking the square root of Simpson's diversity index across productive rearrangements. Imported from immuneACCESS, the table was reduced by TCRdb to in-frame sequences with V and J called. These copies leave out some clones; in studies compared against another copy, an unresolved V gene accounts for under half, and the cause of the remainder is not known. V, J and clone size are taken as reported in that table, and D and trimming were inferred from the DNA itself. Recorded for this sample are some 250,000 clones; around 85% of them occurred a single time. Clones ranked in the top ten supply about 3% of the sample.

A second Seattle source provided samples from volunteer blood donors who had recovered from COVID-19. Collaborating institutions collected whole blood in K2EDTA tubes following their own protocols. For TCRbeta analysis, collaborator samples were shipped as frozen whole blood, as isolated PBMCs, or as DNA extracted from either sample type. From the germline V gene, CDR1 is SNHLY and CDR2 is FYNNEI. V drops 4 bases and J drops 2 bases, leaving 12 bases in between. From cysteine to phenylalanine, the CDR3 is 16 amino acids long. Just CDR3 DNA is preserved here, 48 bases in frame from base 1. The sequence is built from TRBV2 and TRBJ1-6; a tentative D call is TRBD1 (5 bases match). The source of this sequence is a woman aged 25 to 45 who had recovered from COVID-19. Material for sequencing was peripheral blood. The nucleotide sequence reads TGTGCCAGCAGTGGGGGGGGTACTACCTATAATTCACCCCTCCACTTT. This yields the protein CASSGGGTTYNSPLHF.